Shown below are 19 T cell receptor beta chains from a single sample sequenced in a study of T cells in Graves' hyperthyroidism and ophthalmopathy. TCR beta CDR3 region amplification was performed from RNA transcripts. First-round RT-PCR with HTBI primers amplified the TCR CDR3 region. MiXCR, run by TCRdb on the multiplex PCR reads, gives a single entry per CDR3 protein. Counted here are hundreds of thousands of distinct CDR3 sequences, over 35% occurring once; the ten biggest clones make up about 8.9%. Sequenced: blood. The receptor source for this set is a man aged 18 to 29 with Graves' hyperthyroidism.

This clonotype came up a few times. The chain recombines TRBV19 with TRBJ1-1, with 10 bases aligning to TRBD1. The V gene's germline CDR1 is LNHDA and CDR2 SQIVND (reference sequence). The junction had 5 bases not matched to a gene; V was cut back by 6 bases and J by 4 bases. The CDR3 is 14 residues long. CDR3 bases: TGTGCCAGTAGGACAGGGGGCCCCAGCACTGAAGCTTTCTTT. It is translated as CASRTGGPSTEAFF.

This chain joins TRBV25-1 and TRBJ1-2, with D perhaps matching TRBD1 (6 bases). V was pared by 5 bases and J by 4 bases, with 17 bases between. The CDR3 spans 15 residues. Germline CDR1 MGHDK, CDR2 SYGVNS. The CDR3 region is CASSLGQGGGYGYTF. In DNA form, the CDR3 reads TGTGCCAGCAGTTTGGGGCAGGGAGGGGGCTATGGCTACACCTTC.

The gene calls are TRBV7-3 and TRBJ2-7; TRBD1 agrees at 7 bases. J gave up 2 bases and V 0 bases, and 4 bases lay outside the gene matches. Germline V gene lookup returns CDR1 SGHTA and CDR2 FQGTGA. The CDR3 is 15 amino acids. As DNA, the CDR3 is TGTGCCAGCAGCTTAACACCGGGACAGCCCTACGAGCAGTACTTC. As protein: CASSLTPGQPYEQYF.

J is TRBJ1-1 and V is TRBV10-3; D remains ambiguous. Trimming pared 2 bases from V and 8 bases from J, leaving 12 bases between. Germline values: CDR1 ENHRY, CDR2 SYGVKD. This CDR3 comprises 13 residues. Written as DNA, the CDR3 is TGTGCCATCAGTGAGACACAGCGGCGCGAAGCTTTCTTT. Its protein product is CAISETQRREAFF.

The sample holds many counts of this clonotype. The chain couples TRBV7-3 to TRBJ2-7; D ambiguous. V lost 7 bases and J lost 5, with 9 bases in between. Germline values: CDR1 SGHTA, CDR2 FQGTGA. The CDR3 length is 11 residues. The CDR3 spells CASNRRHEQYF. The CDR3 bases are TGTGCCAGCAACCGTCGGCACGAGCAGTACTTC.

The V and J genes are TRBV29-1 and TRBJ1-4; D not certain. Germline V gives CDR1 SQVTM, CDR2 ANQGSEA. V was cut by 7 bases and J by 7 bases, with 16 bases left in between. The CDR3 is 13 residues long. The CDR3 nucleotides are TGCAGCGCCCGACGGGGAGATGGTGAAAAACTGTTTTTT. Translating it yields CSARRGDGEKLFF. The full variable domain, completed using reference TRBV29-1 and TRBJ1-4, is SAVISQKPSRDICQRGTSLTIQCQVDSQVTMMFWYRQQPGQSLTLIATANQGSEATYESGFVIDKFPISRPNLTFSTLTVSNMSPEDSSIYLCSARRGDGEKLFFGSGTQLSVL.

There are many counts of this clonotype. The chain recombines TRBV20-1 with TRBJ1-1, with 8 bases matching TRBD1. Trimming cost V 5 bases and J 3 bases; bases outside gene matches: 8. CDR3 length: 14 residues. Germline loops: CDR1 DFQATT, CDR2 SNEGSKA (reference sequence). In DNA, the CDR3 is TGCAGTGCTGCCCGACTGACAGGGGACACTGAAGCTTTCTTT. Its protein product is CSAARLTGDTEAFF.

J is TRBJ1-1 and V is TRBV2; D remains unclear. The germline V gene has CDR1 SNHLY and CDR2 FYNNEI. With 5 bases removed from V and 1 base from J, the gap between germline ends came to 32 bases. CDR3 length equals 21 residues. For the CDR3, the DNA is TGTGCCAGCAGTTACCCAGACCCCACGAGAGTGAGGAGCTTAAAGAACACTGAAGCTTTCTTT. Amino acids: CASSYPDPTRVRSLKNTEAFF.

Many counts were recorded for this clonotype. The gene calls are TRBV9 and TRBJ1-2, with a tentative D call TRBD1 (6 bases). Germline CDR1 and CDR2: SGDLS and YYNGEE. Between the trimmed V and J ends, which lost 0 bases and 2 bases, there was a span of 8 bases. The CDR3 runs 14 residues. The CDR3 sequence is CASSVVGANYGYTF. The CDR3 region has the DNA TGTGCCAGCAGCGTAGTGGGGGCGAACTATGGCTACACCTTC.

This clonotype was observed once. A much bigger clone sits one base away, suggesting this may be a read error. The CDR3 reads CASSMAGVQPQHF. DNA of the CDR3: TGTGCCAGTAGTATGGCGGGGGTTCAGCCCCAGCATTTT. The rearrangement uses TRBV19 and TRBJ1-5, with D perhaps matching TRBD1 (5 bases). This CDR3 comprises 13 residues. In germline, CDR1 is LNHDA, CDR2 SQIVND (reference sequence). V was cut by 3 bases and J by 6 bases, with 9 bases left in between. The full variable domain, its missing parts supplied by reference TRBV19 and TRBJ1-5, is DGGITQSPKYLFRKEGQNVTLSCEQNLNHDAMYWYRQDPGQGLRLIYYSQIVNDFQKGDIAEGYSVSREKKESFPLTVTSAQKNPTAFYLCASSMAGVQPQHFGDGTRLSIL.

The chain uses TRBV2 and TRBJ2-3; maybe TRBD2 (6 bases). The CDR3 extends over 17 amino acids. Germline V CDR1 and CDR2: SNHLY, FYNNEI. Between the trimmed V and J ends, which lost 3 bases and 0 bases, there was a span of 16 bases. The CDR3 coding sequence is TGTGCCAGCAGTGATACGTCGGCGGGGTCTAGCACAGATACGCAGTATTTT. This sequence encodes CASSDTSAGSSTDTQYF.

The rearrangement links TRBV29-1 to TRBJ1-1; TRBD1 aligns across 9 bases. CDR1 and CDR2 from the germline V gene are SQVTM and ANQGSEA. Losses at the gene ends were 7 bases for V and 10 bases for J; bases not matched to a gene: 13. CDR3 length: 13 residues. CDR3 loop: CSALPGTGIRAFF. In DNA, the CDR3 is TGCAGCGCCCTGCCCGGGACAGGGATAAGAGCTTTCTTT.

Note on this clonotype: With a much larger clone just one base away, this may be a read error. The chain joins TRBV20-1 to TRBJ2-5; maybe TRBD2 (6 bases). CDR3 size: 12 residues. The V gene lost 5 bases and the J gene lost 4 bases, with 11 bases spanning the gap. CDR1 and CDR2 from the germline V gene are DFQATT and SNEGSKA (reference sequence). CDR3 amino acids: CSAGRTGETQYF. The CDR3 nucleotides are TGCAGTGCTGGGAGGACGGGAGAGACCCAGTACTTC.

In this sample, this clonotype turned up many times. The chain joins TRBV29-1 to TRBJ1-1; D perhaps matches TRBD1 (5 bases). The V gene lost 4 bases and the J gene lost 2 bases, with 11 bases spanning the gap. CDR1 and CDR2 from the germline V gene are SQVTM and ANQGSEA. The CDR3 sequence is 13 residues long. In DNA form, the CDR3 reads TGCAGCGTTGTAGGCAGGACAAACACTGAAGCTTTCTTT. Its translation: CSVVGRTNTEAFF.

The CDR3 loop is CASSLRGPSPEAFF. The CDR3 DNA follows: TGTGCCAGCAGCTTGAGGGGGCCGAGCCCTGAAGCTTTCTTT. V and J are TRBV5-4 and TRBJ1-1, with TRBD1 matching over 7 bases. CDR1 and CDR2 (germline): SGHNT, YYREEE (reference sequence). The ends lost 1 base at V and 6 bases at J; junction bases unmatched: 6. The CDR3 loop spans 14 amino acids.

The chain employs TRBV11-2 and TRBJ1-6, with a tentative D call TRBD1 (5 bases). Trimming removed 5 bases at V and 7 bases at J, with 15 bases between. This CDR3 spans 15 amino acids. Germline CDR1 is SGHAT and CDR2 is FQNNGV. The CDR3 coding sequence is TGTGCCAGCAGCCCGAGGGACGGTTTAAATTCACCCCTCCACTTT. It is translated as CASSPRDGLNSPLHF. Using reference TRBV11-2 and TRBJ1-6 for the parts outside the CDR3, the full variable domain is EAGVAQSPRYKIIEKRQSVAFWCNPISGHATLYWYQQILGQGPKLLIQFQNNGVVDDSQLPKDRFSAERLKGVDSTLKIQPAKLEDSAVYLCASSPRDGLNSPLHFGNGTRLTVT.

This chain's CDR3 is CASSPDGRKLFF. In DNA, the CDR3 is TGTGCCAGCAGCCCCGACGGACGGAAGCTGTTTTTT. This rearrangement joins TRBV11-3 to TRBJ2-2; unclear D gene. Per the germline V gene, CDR1 is SGHNT and CDR2 is YENEEA. The V end was cut by 5 bases, the J end by 12 bases, with 13 bases between. The CDR3 sequence is 12 residues long.

This clonotype was counted ten times or more. The chain joins TRBV7-2 to TRBJ1-4; D is possibly TRBD1 (6 bases). Between the trimmed V and J ends, which lost 7 bases and 3 bases, there was a span of 15 bases. Germline V gene data show CDR1 as SGHTA and CDR2 as FQGNSA. This CDR3 is built from 15 residues. CDR3 amino acids: CASTTGLGSNEKLFF. In DNA, the CDR3 is TGTGCCAGCACCACAGGGCTGGGGTCTAATGAAAAACTGTTTTTT.

Concerning this clonotype itself: The germline gene is not matched at one end of the junction; a read error may be the cause. The CDR3 region is CASSPQPGGSRTGELFF. The CDR3 DNA sequence: TGTGCTAGCAGCCCCCAGCCAGGCGGGAGCCGCACCGGGGAGCTGTTTTTT. V usage is TRBV7-7 and J usage is TRBJ2-2, with 7 bases lining up with TRBD2. CDR3 length: 17 amino acids. The germline CDR1 and CDR2 sequences are SSHAT and FNYEAQ (reference sequence). Variable domain in full (rest from reference TRBV7-7 and TRBJ2-2): GAGVSQSPRYKVTKRGQDVTLRCDPISSHATLYWYQQALGQGPEFLTYFNYEAQPDKSGLPSDRFSAERPEGSISTLTIQRTEQRDSAMYRCASSPQPGGSRTGELFFGEGSRLTVL.